The text below deals with one T cell receptor (beta chain). Its target is not known. The sample belongs to a study of lymphopenia after photon versus proton radiotherapy. Findings and caveats of the study: After the lymphocyte nadir, photon-treated repertoires showed oligoclonal expansion, especially of CD8+ Temra cells.

The CDR3 spans 16 residues. Looked up from germline, CDR1 is SGHAT and CDR2 is FQNNGV. After removal of 1 base from V and 5 bases from J, the junction contained 6 bases not matched to a gene. Sequencing used immunoSEQ multiplex PCR; TCRdb keeps in-frame clones, though not all of them. The sample holds some 6,100 clones, approximately 93% seen once. This receptor was taken from a man between 60 and 70 years old with cholangiocarcinoma. The source was peripheral blood, collected from a patient treated with photon-based radiotherapy. This chain connects TRBV11-2 to TRBJ2-2, with TRBD2 identical over 8 bases. Here the CDR3 reads CASSLVSGGRTGELFF. The DNA of the CDR3 is TGTGCCAGCAGCTTAGTGTCGGGAGGGCGAACCGGGGAGCTGTTTTTT.